This TCR beta chain appears in the sequencing data of a study of technical replicates of blood from several donors. TCRdb keeps only in-frame clones here, not all; method: immunoSEQ multiplex PCR. The sample records some 91,000 clones, approximately 95% being singletons. CDR1 is MDHEN and CDR2 is SYDVKM in the germline V gene. The V segment lost 6 bases and the J segment 7 bases; nucleotides outside the gene matches: 8. The CDR3 is 16 amino acids. The receptor was derived from a human donor in good health. V and J are TRBV28 and TRBJ2-5, with 16 nucleotides matching TRBD2. Input material: T cells isolated from PBMCs. The CDR3 here is CASRRGLAGGTPTQYF. DNA of the CDR3: TGTGCCAGCAGGAGGGGACTAGCGGGAGGGACCCCGACCCAGTACTTC. The full variable domain, rest sourced from reference TRBV28 and TRBJ2-5, is DVKVTQSSRYLVKRTGEKVFLECVQDMDHENMFWYRQDPGLGLRLIYFSYDVKMKEKGDIPEGYSVSREKKERFSLILESASTNQTSMYLCASRRGLAGGTPTQYFGPGTRLLVL.